These 32 T cell receptor beta chains were sequenced from one sample in a study of CD8 T cells in ankylosing spondylitis. The antigens these receptors bind are not known. Overall study results and limits: Among TCR beta sequences, a motif of roughly 8 highly homologous variants appeared characteristic of ankylosing spondylitis blood.

From the 5' RACE reads, TCRdb called clonotypes with MiXCR, one entry per CDR3 protein. In the table there are around 770,000 distinct CDR3 sequences, 12% of which are singletons. The material sequenced was blood, either unsorted or a sorted T cell fraction (not recorded which). Source of these receptors: a male donor with ankylosing spondylitis.

The rearrangement uses TRBV20-1 and TRBJ2-3; tentative D call: TRBD2 (6 bases). Trimming stripped 5 bases from V and 3 bases from J, with 12 bases between. The CDR3 spans 13 residues. Germline-derived CDR1 and CDR2 are DFQATT and SNEGSKA (reference sequence). The CDR3 region is CSARLVDTDTQYF. The CDR3 bases are TGCAGTGCTCGACTAGTGGATACAGATACGCAGTATTTT.

This clonotype was picked up a small number of times. The J gene is TRBJ1-1, the V gene TRBV6-1, with unresolved D. Germline CDR1 and CDR2: MNHNS and SASEGT. The CDR3 contains 13 residues. The V end lost 3 bases, the J end lost 1 base, and 6 bases lay between the germline ends. Here the CDR3 reads CASSDYPNTEAFF. In DNA, the CDR3 is TGTGCCAGCAGTGACTACCCGAACACTGAAGCTTTCTTT.

V gene TRBV29-1 combines with J gene TRBJ1-2, with D uncertain. CDR3 length: 16 amino acids. Germline-derived CDR1 and CDR2 are SQVTM and ANQGSEA. Trimming shortened V by 8 bases and J by 2 bases, and 24 bases separated the two germline ends. The CDR3 protein is CSQPEQTPRRNYGYTF. The CDR3 DNA follows: TGCAGCCAACCTGAACAGACACCCCGGAGGAACTATGGCTACACCTTC.

Ten or more counts support this clonotype. The genes are TRBV6-5 and TRBJ1-2, with D possibly TRBD1 on 5 matching bases. CDR1 is MNHEY, CDR2 SVGAGI, per germline. Trimming took off 0 bases at V and 8 bases at J, with 7 bases between the two ends. The CDR3 loop spans 12 amino acids. The CDR3 region is CASSYSRGGYTF. The CDR3 DNA follows: TGTGCCAGCAGTTACTCGAGGGGAGGCTACACCTTC.

The gene calls are TRBV5-6 and TRBJ2-1; D unresolved. V lost 2 bases and J lost 8, with 11 bases in between. Germline CDR1 is SGHDT and CDR2 is YYEEEE. The CDR3 contains 13 residues. In DNA form, the CDR3 reads TGTGCCAGCAGCTTCGTGGTCCTCTATGAGCAGTTCTTC. Translation gives CASSFVVLYEQFF.

This chain links TRBV11-1 with TRBJ2-5, with D uncertain. V gave up 2 bases and J gave up 2 bases, with 9 bases separating them. This CDR3 spans 14 amino acids. Germline V gives CDR1 SGHAT, CDR2 FQDESV (reference sequence). CDR3 bases: TGTGCCAGCAGCTTAAGGGCCCTTCAAGAGACCCAGTACTTC. Amino acid sequence: CASSLRALQETQYF.

The chain is built from TRBV10-3 and TRBJ2-7; 7 bases align to TRBD1. This CDR3 contains 14 residues. V lost 5 bases to trimming and J lost 4 bases; unmatched junction nucleotides: 8. Germline loops: CDR1 ENHRY, CDR2 SYGVKD. The CDR3 DNA is TGTGCCATCAGTCGAAGGGACAGTCTATACGAGCAGTACTTC. It is translated as CAISRRDSLYEQYF.

The chain links TRBV7-9 to TRBJ1-2, with D possibly being TRBD1 (5 bases). The CDR3 length is 15 residues. V gave up 3 bases and J gave up 0 bases, with 11 bases separating them. Germline CDR1 is SEHNR and CDR2 is FQNEAQ (reference sequence). The CDR3 DNA reads TGTGCCAGCAGCTTCCAAACAGGAGCTAACTATGGCTACACCTTC. It yields the protein CASSFQTGANYGYTF.

The chain is built from TRBV28 and TRBJ2-5, with a weak D call TRBD2 (6 bases). The CDR3 loop spans 12 amino acids. CDR1 is MDHEN, CDR2 SYDVKM, per germline. Deletions cut 5 bases from V and 7 bases from J, with 11 bases between. This CDR3 is CASSLSAGTQYF. Written as DNA, the CDR3 is TGTGCCAGCAGTCTATCAGCGGGGACCCAGTACTTC.

This clonotype was recorded many times. The junction shows a germline mismatch at one end, possibly a read error. This chain joins TRBV5-1 and TRBJ2-3, with D uncertain. CDR1 is SGHRS and CDR2 is YFSETQ in the germline V gene. The CDR3 has 12 residues. The CDR3 DNA follows: TGTGCCAGCAGCTTCAGCACAGATACGCAGTATTTT. Translated, it gives CASSFSTDTQYF.

The chain employs TRBV20-1 and TRBJ2-7; D is unresolved. Trimming removed 0 bases from V and 0 bases from J, with 12 bases in between. This CDR3 comprises 15 residues. The germline V gene encodes CDR1 DFQATT and CDR2 SNEGSKA (reference sequence). CDR3 region: CSARDDRSYSYEQYF. The CDR3 DNA follows: TGCAGTGCTAGAGACGACCGTTCATACTCCTACGAGCAGTACTTC.

This sequence joins TRBV28 and TRBJ1-2, with TRBD1 matching 8 bases. The CDR3 has 17 residues. In germline, CDR1 is MDHEN, CDR2 SYDVKM. V lost 3 bases, J lost 0 bases, and 9 bases stayed unmatched. CDR3 in DNA: TGTGCCAGCAGTTTTGTATCAGGGGGCACGGCTAACTATGGCTACACCTTC. Protein product: CASSFVSGGTANYGYTF.

This clonotype was counted at least ten times. The genes are TRBV4-2 and TRBJ2-7, with D unresolved. CDR1 and CDR2 (germline): LGHNA, YNFKEQ. CDR3 length: 13 residues. Trimming left V 3 bases short and J 2 bases short, with 8 bases between. The DNA of the CDR3 is TGTGCCAGCAGCCAGACGCTAACCTACGAGCAGTACTTC. This codes for CASSQTLTYEQYF.

This clonotype was detected a few times. The chain uses TRBV14 and TRBJ1-6; no reliable D call. Trimming left V 0 bases short and J 4 bases short, with 19 bases between. Per germline, CDR1 SGHDN and CDR2 FVKESK. The CDR3 has 19 residues. The CDR3 protein is CASSQDLWADGRYNSPLHF. CDR3 nucleotide sequence: TGTGCCAGCAGCCAAGATTTATGGGCGGACGGACGGTATAATTCACCCCTCCACTTT.

Ten or more counts support this clonotype. The chain is built from TRBV20-1 and TRBJ2-7, with 7 bases lining up with TRBD1. The V gene's germline CDR1 is DFQATT and CDR2 SNEGSKA (reference sequence). The CDR3 runs to 11 residues. V lost 4 bases, J lost 3 bases, and 0 bases stayed unmatched. CDR3 region: CSANRGYEQYF. CDR3 coding DNA: TGCAGTGCTAACAGGGGCTACGAGCAGTACTTC.

This clonotype was counted only a few times. The chain recombines TRBV20-1 with TRBJ1-4; D possibly corresponds to TRBD1 (6 bases). The length of the CDR3 is 16 residues. CDR1 is DFQATT, CDR2 SNEGSKA, per germline (reference sequence). V lost 2 bases and J lost 8, with 21 bases in between. CDR3 protein: CSARPPDRPVVEKLFF. The CDR3 coding sequence is TGCAGTGCTAGACCCCCAGACAGGCCTGTAGTGGAAAAACTGTTTTTT.

This clonotype came up a few times. This chain links TRBV10-3 with TRBJ1-3, with D perhaps matching TRBD1 (5 bases). This CDR3 has 17 amino acids. Trimming cost V 4 bases and J 0 bases, with 16 bases left between them. Germline lookup yields CDR1 ENHRY and CDR2 SYGVKD. The CDR3 coding sequence is TGTGCCATCAGTGTCCTCCCGGGACCTAGCTCTGGAAACACCATATATTTT. Its protein product is CAISVLPGPSSGNTIYF.

This clonotype was counted ten times or more. The chain has TRBV12-3 or TRBV12-4 and TRBJ2-2, with a weak D call TRBD2 (6 bases). This CDR3 has 13 residues. Between the trimmed V and J ends, which lost 8 bases and 3 bases, there was a span of 10 bases. CDR3 nucleotide sequence: TGTGCCAGCCGCTGGGAGGACACCGGGGAGCTGTTTTTT. This codes for CASRWEDTGELFF.

This clonotype was observed a few times. V usage is TRBV29-1 and J usage is TRBJ2-3; 12 bases line up with TRBD2. J gave up 1 base and V 7 bases, and 6 bases lay outside the gene matches. Germline V gene data show CDR1 as SQVTM and CDR2 as ANQGSEA. This CDR3 has 15 residues. The CDR3 sequence is CSGLAGGPGTDTQYF. CDR3 nucleotides: TGCAGCGGTCTAGCGGGAGGGCCCGGCACAGATACGCAGTATTTT.

The chain links TRBV5-1 to TRBJ2-2; D call uncertain. The CDR3 has 14 residues. CDR1 and CDR2 from the germline V gene are SGHRS and YFSETQ. Trimming took 1 base from V and 4 from J, leaving 8 bases between them. The CDR3 region is CASSLPRLTGELFF. CDR3 coding DNA: TGCGCCAGCAGCTTGCCCAGACTCACCGGGGAGCTGTTTTTT.

This clonotype came up a few times. The rearrangement uses TRBV6-6 and TRBJ2-1, with unresolved D. There are 11 residues in the CDR3. Germline-derived CDR1 and CDR2 are MNHNY and SVGAGI (reference sequence). V was clipped by 2 bases and J by 5 bases, with 1 base between them. This chain's CDR3 is CASSYDNEQFF. The CDR3 DNA reads TGTGCCAGCAGTTACGACAATGAGCAGTTCTTC.

The J gene is TRBJ2-7, the V gene TRBV6-1, with 9 bases identical to TRBD1. V shed 4 bases, J shed 4 bases, and the junction held 5 bases outside the gene matches. Germline-derived CDR1 and CDR2 are MNHNS and SASEGT. This CDR3 has 14 residues. The CDR3 sequence: CASSARDRVYEQYF. The CDR3 DNA reads as TGTGCCAGCAGTGCTCGGGACAGGGTTTACGAGCAGTACTTC.

J is TRBJ1-3 and V is TRBV20-1, with D unclear. This CDR3 region has 13 residues. Germline CDR1 is DFQATT and CDR2 is SNEGSKA (reference sequence). V was cut by 6 bases and J by 0 bases, with 9 bases left in between. The CDR3 DNA follows: TGCAGTGCCCTGGGGAGCTCTGGAAACACCATATATTTT. It yields the protein CSALGSSGNTIYF.

This sequence joins TRBV4-1 and TRBJ2-3, with D unclear. This CDR3 is built from 17 residues. Germline loops: CDR1 MGHRA, CDR2 YSYEKL. Trimming left V 1 base short and J 2 bases short, with 16 bases between. The CDR3 DNA sequence: TGCGCCAGCAGCCAAGTAATCGCCAGTCCCTACACAGATACGCAGTATTTT. Protein: CASSQVIASPYTDTQYF.

This chain connects TRBV4-3 to TRBJ1-6, with D unclear. The CDR3 is 14 residues long. Germline-derived CDR1 and CDR2 are LGHNA and YSLEER. Trimming removed 0 bases at V and 8 bases at J, with 8 bases between. The CDR3 loop reads CASSQDPRDSPLHF. The CDR3 DNA sequence: TGCGCCAGCAGCCAAGATCCAAGGGATTCACCCCTCCACTTT.

The V and J genes are TRBV2 and TRBJ2-3; D gene unclear. Germline values: CDR1 SNHLY, CDR2 FYNNEI. The CDR3 covers 10 residues. The V end lost 8 bases, the J end lost 8 bases, and 8 bases lay between the germline ends. CDR3 DNA sequence: TGTGCCAGCGGAAGGACTACGCAGTATTTT. Translated, it gives CASGRTTQYF.

This clonotype was detected only once. This sequence joins TRBV4-3 and TRBJ1-1; D not certain. V was trimmed by 0 bases and J by 5 bases, leaving 10 bases between them. This CDR3 is 14 amino acids long. Germline-derived CDR1 and CDR2 are LGHNA and YSLEER. The CDR3 sequence is CASSQDITGTEAFF. CDR3 DNA: TGCGCCAGCAGCCAAGATATTACCGGGACTGAAGCTTTCTTT.

This clonotype was recorded many times. The chain has TRBV7-2 and TRBJ2-2; D unclear. With 0 bases removed from V and 4 bases from J, the gap between germline ends came to 6 bases. The CDR3 sequence is 14 residues long. In germline, CDR1 is SGHTA, CDR2 FQGNSA. The CDR3 nucleotides are TGTGCCAGCAGCTTAGCGAAGGGCACCGGGGAGCTGTTTTTT. This sequence encodes CASSLAKGTGELFF.

This chain connects TRBV10-1 to TRBJ1-1, with 7 bases matching TRBD1. Germline lookup yields CDR1 WNHNN and CDR2 SYGVQD (reference sequence). Trimming removed 4 bases from V and 4 bases from J; junction bases left unmatched: 9. The CDR3 runs to 15 residues. CDR3 protein: CASSGQGRGGTEAFF. DNA for the CDR3: TGCGCCAGCAGTGGACAGGGAAGGGGTGGCACTGAAGCTTTCTTT.

This clonotype turned up a few times. This CDR3 is CSARSLRGEGTEAFF. The CDR3 bases are TGCAGTGCTAGGAGTTTACGGGGGGAAGGTACTGAAGCTTTCTTT. This rearrangement joins TRBV20-1 to TRBJ1-1, with D possibly matching TRBD1 (5 bases). From germline, CDR1 is DFQATT and CDR2 SNEGSKA (reference sequence). The CDR3 totals 15 residues. V gave up 3 bases and J gave up 5 bases, with 19 bases separating them.

This clonotype was picked up a small number of times. This rearrangement joins TRBV5-1 to TRBJ2-4, with a tentative D call TRBD2 (6 bases). V lost 4 bases and J 2 bases, leaving 10 bases between the germline ends. Germline V gives CDR1 SGHRS, CDR2 YFSETQ. This CDR3 has 14 amino acids. The CDR3: CASSPRGTKNIQYF. CDR3 DNA sequence: TGCGCCAGCAGCCCCCGGGGGACCAAAAACATTCAGTACTTC.

This clonotype was found a few times. The gene calls are TRBV20-1 and TRBJ2-1, with a tentative D call TRBD2 (7 bases). Looked up from germline, CDR1 is DFQATT and CDR2 is SNEGSKA (reference sequence). The ends were cut back, 0 bases at V and 4 bases at J, with 19 bases in the middle. The CDR3 covers 17 residues. CDR3 nucleotide sequence: TGCAGTGCTAGAGATCTGTTTCGGGGGGCCCGTTACAATGAGCAGTTCTTC. Protein product: CSARDLFRGARYNEQFF.